Reported below is one T cell receptor (beta chain). Its antigen remains unknown. The sample originates from a study of cytomegalovirus exposure and HLA in healthy donors. Germline CDR1 GTSNPN, CDR2 SVGIG (reference sequence). Germline trimming cut 3 bases from V and 8 bases from J; bases unmatched to any gene: 10. The CDR3 extends over 14 amino acids. Whole-study findings and limits: The classifier reportedly diagnosed cytomegalovirus status with high sensitivity and specificity. Subsequent analysis revealed that first-cohort TCR clusters tended to co-occur in the roughly 120 validation repertoires.

Profiled with immunoSEQ multiplex PCR; TCRdb holds only in-frame clones, not every one. The sample has approximately 260,000 clones; approximately 83% are singletons. This clonotype was obtained from a woman aged 25-40 years in good health and CMV-seropositive. Sample: PBMCs. This chain links TRBV30 with TRBJ1-2, with 9 bases aligning to TRBD1. The CDR3 DNA reads as TGTGCCTGGAGCCGGGATTGGGACAGGGCAGGCTACACCTTC. Protein: CAWSRDWDRAGYTF.